One and the same sample provided the 3 T cell receptor beta chains below, sequenced in a study of CXCR3-negative and CXCR3-positive naive CD8 T cells. The study made its TRB cDNA libraries by 5' RACE, adding UMI labels. TCRdb re-called the 5' RACE reads; one entry per CDR3 protein, DNA not given. The sample holds about 120,000 distinct CDR3 sequences. The sample taken for sequencing was naive CXCR3- CD8+ T cells from blood. Regarding subset: CD45RO-CCR7+CD27+CD95- naive CD8+ T cells lacking CXCR3 (TNR3-). The receptors shown here come from a human donor in good health. Some clones in this sample may be carry-over from other donors' samples.

The chain is built from TRBV14 and TRBJ1-1. This CDR3 region has 13 residues. Germline CDR1 reads SGHDN; CDR2 reads FVKESK. The CDR3 protein is CASSQATASEAFF.

The chain couples TRBV12-5 to TRBJ2-1; with no DNA, the TCRdb D assignment of TRBD1 cannot be verified. CDR3 length: 15 amino acids. Looked up from germline, CDR1 is LGHNT and CDR2 is FRNRAP. CDR3 sequence reads: CASGLPVSNNNEQFF.

CDR3 residues: CASSLGNYLNEQFF. The V gene is TRBV7-8, the J gene TRBJ2-1. The CDR3 length is 14 residues. Germline lookup yields CDR1 SGHVS and CDR2 FQNEAQ.